The sequence of this T cell receptor (beta chain) was determined in a study of cytomegalovirus exposure and HLA in healthy donors. Study-level points and caveats: In a later analysis, several top co-occurrence clusters appeared linked to parvovirus B19, influenza, CMV and Epstein-Barr virus. A missense variant in DCLRE1C was later tied to TCR beta V- and J-gene trimming. Immune exposure data for these donors was limited to CMV serostatus. HLA-A and HLA-B allele assignments for most subjects were reportedly predicted accurately using TCR beta sequences.

This clone showed up just a few times. Its antigen remains unidentified. Trimming cost V 5 bases and J 5 bases; bases outside gene matches: 2. The CDR3 runs 11 residues. Germline V gives CDR1 DFQATT, CDR2 SNEGSKA (reference sequence). PCR used 60 Vbeta primers and 13 Jbeta primers. Assay used: immunoSEQ multiplex PCR; TCRdb lists only in-frame clones, some missing. The sample lists approximately 210,000 clones; 79% were seen once. This chain connects TRBV20-1 to TRBJ2-7; 8 nucleotides match TRBD1. The TCR comes from a girl aged 5-17 years in good health and CMV-seropositive. The sequenced sample consisted of PBMCs. CDR3 residues: CSAWTGHEQYF. CDR3 nucleotides: TGCAGTGCTTGGACAGGGCACGAGCAGTACTTC.